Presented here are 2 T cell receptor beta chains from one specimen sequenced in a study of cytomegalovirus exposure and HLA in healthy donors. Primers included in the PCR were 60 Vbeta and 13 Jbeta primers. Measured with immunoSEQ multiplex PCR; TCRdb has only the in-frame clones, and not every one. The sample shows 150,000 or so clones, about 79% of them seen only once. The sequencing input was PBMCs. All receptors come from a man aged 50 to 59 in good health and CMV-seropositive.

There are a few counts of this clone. This CDR3 is CASSATGGVYGYTF. CDR3 DNA: TGTGCCAGCAGCGCGACAGGGGGGGTCTATGGCTACACCTTC. The chain carries TRBV5-8 and TRBJ1-2, with 9 bases identical to TRBD1. Germline values: CDR1 SGHTS, CDR2 YDEGEE. The CDR3 sequence is 14 residues long. V gave up 4 bases and J gave up 4 bases; unmatched junction bases: 5.

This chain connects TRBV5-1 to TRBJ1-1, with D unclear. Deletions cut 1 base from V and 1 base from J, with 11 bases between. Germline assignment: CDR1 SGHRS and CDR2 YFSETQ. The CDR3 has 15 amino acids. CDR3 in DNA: TGCGCCAGCAGCTTGCAGACGCGGAGGAACACTGAAGCTTTCTTT. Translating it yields CASSLQTRRNTEAFF.